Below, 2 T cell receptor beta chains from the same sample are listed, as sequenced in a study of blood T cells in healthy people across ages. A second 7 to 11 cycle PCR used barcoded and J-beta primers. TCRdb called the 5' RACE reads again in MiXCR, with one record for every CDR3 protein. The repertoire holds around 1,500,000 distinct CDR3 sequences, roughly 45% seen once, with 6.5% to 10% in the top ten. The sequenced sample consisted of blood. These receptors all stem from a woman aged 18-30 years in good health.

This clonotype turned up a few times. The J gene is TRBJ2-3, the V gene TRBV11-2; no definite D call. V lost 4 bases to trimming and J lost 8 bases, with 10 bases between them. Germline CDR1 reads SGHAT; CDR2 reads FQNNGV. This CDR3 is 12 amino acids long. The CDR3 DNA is TGTGCCAGCAGCTCCGGATCTGCTACGCAGTATTTT. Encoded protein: CASSSGSATQYF. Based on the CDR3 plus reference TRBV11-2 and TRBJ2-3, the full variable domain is EAGVAQSPRYKIIEKRQSVAFWCNPISGHATLYWYQQILGQGPKLLIQFQNNGVVDDSQLPKDRFSAERLKGVDSTLKIQPAKLEDSAVYLCASSSGSATQYFGPGTRLTVL.

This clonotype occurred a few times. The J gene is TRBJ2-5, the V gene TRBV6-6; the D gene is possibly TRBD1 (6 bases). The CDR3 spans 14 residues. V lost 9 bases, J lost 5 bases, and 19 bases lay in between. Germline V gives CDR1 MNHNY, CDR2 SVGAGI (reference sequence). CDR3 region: CASQPAQGWETQYF. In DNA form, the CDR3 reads TGTGCCAGTCAGCCGGCACAGGGCTGGGAGACCCAGTACTTC.